The 10 T cell receptor beta chains in this list originate from one sample, sequenced in a study of spatial heterogeneity in lung cancer. From the 5' RACE reads, TCRdb called clonotypes with MiXCR, one entry per CDR3 protein. The repertoire has around 11,000 distinct CDR3 sequences, about 4% of them found once; the top ten carry approximately 8%. Time point here: sample taken at primary tumor resection. The authors sequenced whole RNA from tumor, nontumor lung or frozen PBMC without sorting. The source was normal lung tissue next to the tumor, collected at surgery. Receptors were obtained from a male donor with early-stage non-small cell lung cancer.

This clonotype was observed many times. This chain connects TRBV12-3 or TRBV12-4 to TRBJ1-4; D is possibly TRBD1 (5 bases). V was clipped by 4 bases and J by 10 bases, with 19 bases between them. The CDR3 runs to 15 residues. CDR3 coding DNA: TGTGCCAGCAGTTCGAACCGGGACTCGAGACGAAAACTGTTTTTT. Translation: CASSSNRDSRRKLFF.

By its share, this clonotype is large. The chain combines TRBV2 with TRBJ2-5, with 9 positions matching TRBD2. CDR3 length: 13 residues. The ends lost 7 bases at V and 5 bases at J; junction bases unmatched: 5. The germline CDR1 and CDR2 sequences are SNHLY and FYNNEI. This chain's CDR3 is CASMGTSSETQYF. CDR3 coding DNA: TGTGCCAGCATGGGGACTAGCTCGGAGACCCAGTACTTC.

This clonotype has a count of ten or more. CDR3 residues: CASSRSSYEQYF. The CDR3 coding sequence is TGTGCCAGCAGCCGTAGCTCCTACGAGCAGTACTTC. This chain uses TRBV12-3 or TRBV12-4 with TRBJ2-7; D is unresolved. V was clipped by 6 bases and J by 0 bases, with 6 bases between them. The CDR3 loop spans 12 amino acids.

The rearrangement uses TRBV5-1 and TRBJ1-1, with 9 bases identical to TRBD1. The V segment lost 4 bases and the J segment 4 bases; nucleotides outside the gene matches: 5. The germline V gene has CDR1 SGHRS and CDR2 YFSETQ. The CDR3 runs to 14 residues. In DNA, the CDR3 is TGCGCCAGCAGCGTGACAGGGGGTAGCACTGAAGCTTTCTTT. The encoded protein is CASSVTGGSTEAFF.

This clonotype showed up many times. This chain uses TRBV29-1 with TRBJ2-1, with a possible D match to TRBD1 (5 bases). Germline V CDR1 and CDR2: SQVTM, ANQGSEA. V lost 1 base to trimming and J lost 9 bases, with 19 bases between them. The CDR3 is 15 amino acids. This CDR3 reads CSVEGPDSTSTEQFF. In nucleotides, the CDR3 is TGCAGCGTTGAAGGCCCTGACAGTACATCTACTGAGCAGTTCTTC.

At least ten counts were recorded for this clonotype. The chain recombines TRBV3-1 with TRBJ1-6; D gene ambiguous. This CDR3 contains 14 residues. Trimming took 2 bases from V and 6 from J, leaving 8 bases between them. Germline values: CDR1 LGHDT, CDR2 YNNKEL (reference sequence). The CDR3 here is CASSQRQRNSPLHF. The CDR3 nucleotides read TGTGCCAGCAGCCAAAGGCAGCGTAATTCACCCCTCCACTTT. Together with reference TRBV3-1 and TRBJ1-6, the CDR3 gives the full variable domain: DTAVSQTPKYLVTQMGNDKSIKCEQNLGHDTMYWYKQDSKKFLKIMFSYNNKELIINETVPNRFSPKSPDKAHLNLHINSLELGDSAVYFCASSQRQRNSPLHFGNGTRLTVT.

The chain links TRBV20-1 to TRBJ2-5, with TRBD2 identical over 11 bases. Per germline, CDR1 DFQATT and CDR2 SNEGSKA (reference sequence). The CDR3 is 16 amino acids. V gave up 5 bases and J gave up 2 bases; unmatched junction bases: 10. The CDR3 DNA reads TGCAGTGCTGGCGGGTCTAGCGGGGGGTCTCAAGAGACCCAGTACTTC. Amino acids: CSAGGSSGGSQETQYF.

The CDR3 here is CASSPLGELGNEQFF. In DNA form, the CDR3 reads TGTGCCAGCAGCCCCCTGGGGGAGCTTGGCAATGAGCAGTTCTTC. The V gene is TRBV6-2 or TRBV6-3, the J gene TRBJ2-1; D possibly uses TRBD1 or TRBD2 (5 bases each). CDR1 is MNHEY and CDR2 is SVGEGT in the germline V gene. The CDR3 has 15 amino acids. Trimming removed 6 bases at V and 6 bases at J, with 18 bases between.

This clonotype turned up a few times. V and J are TRBV11-2 and TRBJ1-1, with D unresolved. The CDR3 totals 15 residues. Between the trimmed V and J ends, which lost 1 base and 0 bases, there was a span of 9 bases. Germline V gene lookup returns CDR1 SGHAT and CDR2 FQNNGV. CDR3: CASSLVGGMNTEAFF. For the CDR3, the DNA is TGTGCCAGCAGCTTAGTAGGCGGGATGAACACTGAAGCTTTCTTT.

This clonotype was detected ten times or more. The V and J genes are TRBV12-3 or TRBV12-4 and TRBJ1-2; the match to TRBD1 covers 7 bases. J gave up 6 bases and V 3 bases, and 4 bases lay outside the gene matches. The CDR3 loop spans 13 amino acids. The CDR3: CASSFFTGDGYTF. Written as DNA, the CDR3 is TGTGCCAGCAGTTTTTTCACAGGGGATGGCTACACCTTC.